The entry below describes one T cell receptor (beta chain). Its cognate antigen is unknown. The sample originates from a study of cytomegalovirus exposure and HLA in healthy donors. Whole-study results and caveats: The study listed some 160 cytomegalovirus-associated TCR beta chains. Diagnosis of cytomegalovirus status made by the classifier reportedly showed high specificity and sensitivity. While the bulk of TCR sequences proved rare, some public TCRs turned up in many donors.

These donors were members of the roughly 110-subject validation cohort, a group separate from the approximately 670-subject first cohort. V lost 3 bases and J 2 bases, leaving 4 bases between the germline ends. Germline CDR1 is SGHTA and CDR2 is FQGNSA. The CDR3 contains 13 residues. Libraries were prepared by immunoSEQ multiplex PCR; TCRdb keeps only in-frame clonotypes and omits some of them. In the table there are about 310,000 clones, 88% of which are singletons. The sample comprised PBMCs. This rearrangement joins TRBV7-2 to TRBJ2-2, with D hard to call. This clonotype originated in a man younger than 45 in good health and CMV-seronegative. The CDR3 loop reads CASSFYNTGELFF. The CDR3, as DNA: TGTGCCAGCAGCTTTTATAACACCGGGGAGCTGTTTTTT.